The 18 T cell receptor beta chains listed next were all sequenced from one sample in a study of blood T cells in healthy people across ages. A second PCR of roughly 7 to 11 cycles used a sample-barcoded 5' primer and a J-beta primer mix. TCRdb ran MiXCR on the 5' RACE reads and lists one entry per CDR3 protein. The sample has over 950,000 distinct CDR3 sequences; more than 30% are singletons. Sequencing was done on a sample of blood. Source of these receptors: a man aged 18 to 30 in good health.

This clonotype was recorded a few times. The CDR3: CASSLQGFGNEQFF. The DNA for the CDR3 is TGTGCCAGCAGTTTGCAGGGTTTCGGCAATGAGCAGTTCTTC. The gene calls are TRBV12-3 or TRBV12-4 and TRBJ2-1; a weak D match, TRBD1 (5 bases). The CDR3 extends over 14 amino acids. Trimming removed 3 bases from V and 6 bases from J, with 12 bases in between.

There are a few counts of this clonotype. Here the CDR3 reads CSVEGTSGGAYNEQFF. CDR3 bases: TGCAGCGTTGAAGGTACTAGCGGGGGGGCCTACAATGAGCAGTTCTTC. The chain employs TRBV29-1 and TRBJ2-1, with 13 bases matching TRBD2. Losses at the gene ends were 1 base for V and 2 bases for J; bases not matched to a gene: 2. Germline-derived CDR1 and CDR2 are SQVTM and ANQGSEA. CDR3 length: 16 amino acids.

The CDR3 DNA reads TGTGCCAGCAGTGTACGGGACCAAAACAATGAGCAGTACTTC. This sequence encodes CASSVRDQNNEQYF. This sequence joins TRBV27 and TRBJ2-5; D could derive from TRBD1 or TRBD2 (5 bases each). V gave up 5 bases and J gave up 11 bases, with 21 bases separating them. Germline loops: CDR1 MNHEY, CDR2 SMNVEV (reference sequence). The CDR3 extends over 14 amino acids.

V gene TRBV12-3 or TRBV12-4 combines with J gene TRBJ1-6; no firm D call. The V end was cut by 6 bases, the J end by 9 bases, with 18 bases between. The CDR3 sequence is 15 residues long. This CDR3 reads CASSRTGFKGSPLHF. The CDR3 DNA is TGTGCCAGCAGCCGCACGGGTTTTAAGGGTTCACCCCTCCACTTT.

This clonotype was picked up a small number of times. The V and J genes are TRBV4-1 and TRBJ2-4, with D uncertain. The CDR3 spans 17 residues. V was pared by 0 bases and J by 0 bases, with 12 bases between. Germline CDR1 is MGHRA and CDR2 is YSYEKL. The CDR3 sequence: CASSQEPVYIAKNIQYF. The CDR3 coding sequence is TGCGCCAGCAGCCAAGAGCCAGTCTACATAGCCAAAAACATTCAGTACTTC.

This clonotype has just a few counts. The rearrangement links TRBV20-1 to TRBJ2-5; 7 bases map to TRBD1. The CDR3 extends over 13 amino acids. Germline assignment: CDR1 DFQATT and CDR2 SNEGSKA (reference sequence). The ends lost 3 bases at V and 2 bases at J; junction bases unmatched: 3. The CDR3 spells CSASRGQQETQYF. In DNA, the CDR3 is TGCAGTGCTAGCCGGGGACAGCAAGAGACCCAGTACTTC.

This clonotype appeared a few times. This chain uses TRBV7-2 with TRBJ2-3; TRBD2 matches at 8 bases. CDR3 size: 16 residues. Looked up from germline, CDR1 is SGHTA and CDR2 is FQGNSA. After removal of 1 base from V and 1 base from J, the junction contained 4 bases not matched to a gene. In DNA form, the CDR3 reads TGTGCCAGCAGCTTAGTAGCCGGGGGGGGCACAGATACGCAGTATTTT. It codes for CASSLVAGGGTDTQYF.

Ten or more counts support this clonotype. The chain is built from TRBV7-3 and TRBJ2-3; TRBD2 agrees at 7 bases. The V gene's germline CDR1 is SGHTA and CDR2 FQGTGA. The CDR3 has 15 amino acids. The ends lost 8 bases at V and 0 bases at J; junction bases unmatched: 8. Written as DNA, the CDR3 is TGTGCCAGCGCCAGACTAGCATCGAGCACAGATACGCAGTATTTT. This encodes CASARLASSTDTQYF.

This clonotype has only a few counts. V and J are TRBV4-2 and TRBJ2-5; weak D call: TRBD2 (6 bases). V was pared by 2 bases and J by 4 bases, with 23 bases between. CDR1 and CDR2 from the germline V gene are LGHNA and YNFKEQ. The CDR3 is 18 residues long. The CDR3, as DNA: TGTGCCAGCAGCCAATTCGCGGGACTCGCGGCACTAAGAGAGACCCAGTACTTC. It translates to CASSQFAGLAALRETQYF.

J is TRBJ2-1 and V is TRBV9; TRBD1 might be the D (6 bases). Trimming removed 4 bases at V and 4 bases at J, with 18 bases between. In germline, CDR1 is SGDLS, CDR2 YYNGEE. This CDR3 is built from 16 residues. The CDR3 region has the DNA TGTGCCAGCAGCCTTAGAGGGGACACAAATTACAATGAGCAGTTCTTC. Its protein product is CASSLRGDTNYNEQFF.

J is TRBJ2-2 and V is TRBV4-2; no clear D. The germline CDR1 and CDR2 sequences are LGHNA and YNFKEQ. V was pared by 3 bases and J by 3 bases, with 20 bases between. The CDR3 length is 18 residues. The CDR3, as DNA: TGTGCCAGCAGCCAGGGCCTCGGACCTTATCGGGACACCGGGGAGCTGTTTTTT. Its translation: CASSQGLGPYRDTGELFF.

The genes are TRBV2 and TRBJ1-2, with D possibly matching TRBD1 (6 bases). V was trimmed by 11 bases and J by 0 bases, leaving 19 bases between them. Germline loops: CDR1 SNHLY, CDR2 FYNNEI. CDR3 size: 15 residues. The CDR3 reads CAGAGAGTTNYGYTF. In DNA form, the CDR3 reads TGTGCCGGGGCGGGGGCAGGAACGACTAACTATGGCTACACCTTC. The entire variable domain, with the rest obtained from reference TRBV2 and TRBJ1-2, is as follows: EPEVTQTPSHQVTQMGQEVILRCVPISNHLYFYWYRQILGQKVEFLVSFYNNEISEKSEIFDDQFSVERPDGSNFTLKIRSTKLEDSAMYFCAGAGAGTTNYGYTFGSGTRLTVV.

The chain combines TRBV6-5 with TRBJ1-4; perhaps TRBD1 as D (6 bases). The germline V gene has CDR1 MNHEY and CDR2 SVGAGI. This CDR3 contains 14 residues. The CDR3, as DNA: TGTCCCGGCAGGACAAGGGGGGCCGATGAAAAACTGTTTTTT. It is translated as CPGRTRGADEKLFF.

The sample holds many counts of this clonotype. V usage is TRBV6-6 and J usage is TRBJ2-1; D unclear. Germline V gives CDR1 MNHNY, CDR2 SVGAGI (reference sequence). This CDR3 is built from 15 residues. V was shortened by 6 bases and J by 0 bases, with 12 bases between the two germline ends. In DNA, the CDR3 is TGTGCCAGCAGACCGAACCCTAGCTCCTACAATGAGCAGTTCTTC. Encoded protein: CASRPNPSSYNEQFF.

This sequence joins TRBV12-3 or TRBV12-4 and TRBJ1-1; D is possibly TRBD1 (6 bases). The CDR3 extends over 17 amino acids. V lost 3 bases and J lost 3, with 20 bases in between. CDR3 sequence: CASSFRGWGRPDTEAFF. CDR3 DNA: TGTGCCAGCAGTTTTCGGGGGTGGGGGCGGCCGGACACTGAAGCTTTCTTT.

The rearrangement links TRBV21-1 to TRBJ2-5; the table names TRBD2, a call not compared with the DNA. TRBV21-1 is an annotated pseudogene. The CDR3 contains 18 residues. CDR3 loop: CASSKMWWRCRPEETQYF. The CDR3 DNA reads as TGTGCCAGCAGCAAAATGTGGTGGAGGTGTAGGCCAGAAGAGACCCAGTACTTC.

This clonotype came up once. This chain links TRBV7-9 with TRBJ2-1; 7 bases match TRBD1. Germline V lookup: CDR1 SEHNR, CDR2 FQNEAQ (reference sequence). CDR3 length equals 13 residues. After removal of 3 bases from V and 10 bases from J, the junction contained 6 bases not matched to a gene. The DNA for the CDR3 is TGTGCCAGCAGCTTTAAGGGGGCAGGGGAGCAGTTCTTC. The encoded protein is CASSFKGAGEQFF.

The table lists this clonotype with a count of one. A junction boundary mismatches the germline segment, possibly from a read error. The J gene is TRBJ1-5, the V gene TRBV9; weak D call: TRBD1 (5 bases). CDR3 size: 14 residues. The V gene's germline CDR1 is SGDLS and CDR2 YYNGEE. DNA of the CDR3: TGTACCAGCAGCCCGACAGTTAGCAATCAACCCCAGCATTTT. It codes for CTSSPTVSNQPQHF. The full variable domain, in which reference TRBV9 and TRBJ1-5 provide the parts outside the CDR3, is DSGVTQTPKHLITATGQRVTLRCSPRSGDLSVYWYQQSLDQGLQFLIQYYNGEERAKGNILERFSAQQFPDLHSELNLSSLELGDSALYFCTSSPTVSNQPQHFGDGTRLSIL.